The 27 T cell receptor beta chains below come from one sample, sequenced in a study of T-cell memory formation after mild COVID-19. MiXCR was run by TCRdb on the 5' RACE reads, yielding one entry per CDR3 protein. The profile shows approximately 210,000 distinct CDR3 sequences, over 9.5% of them singletons. The sequenced material came from PBMCs or a T cell subset sorted from them (not recorded which). These receptors were taken from a man aged 18 to 30 who had mild COVID-19 (a few samples of this study predate the infection). Cell type and time point are not known.

This clonotype appeared many times. J is TRBJ2-2 and V is TRBV4-3; the D is unclear. The germline gives CDR1 LGHNA, CDR2 YSLEER. The V end lost 0 bases, the J end lost 6 bases, and 5 bases lay between the germline ends. The CDR3 spans 13 residues. CDR3 nucleotides: TGCGCCAGCAGCCAAGATCCCTCCGGGGAGCTGTTTTTT. Residues: CASSQDPSGELFF.

This clonotype was seen a handful of times. The V gene is TRBV10-1, the J gene TRBJ1-4; a possible D gene is TRBD1 (6 bases). This CDR3 contains 13 residues. V lost 2 bases to trimming and J lost 10 bases, with 11 bases between them. Germline loops: CDR1 WNHNN, CDR2 SYGVQD (reference sequence). The CDR3 DNA sequence: TGCGCCAGCAGTGAGGGGGACAACGGAAAACTGTTTTTT. This translates into CASSEGDNGKLFF.

This clonotype was seen a handful of times. CDR3 nucleotide sequence: TGTGCCGTAGGGACAGGGGTTTCCTACGAGCAGTACTTC. Translation: CAVGTGVSYEQYF. The V call is TRBV19, the J call TRBJ2-7; 10 bases are shared with TRBD1. Trimming removed 11 bases from V and 1 base from J; junction bases left unmatched: 5. CDR3 size: 13 residues. From germline, CDR1 is LNHDA and CDR2 SQIVND (reference sequence). The full variable domain, with the rest looked up from reference TRBV19 and TRBJ2-7, is DGGITQSPKYLFRKEGQNVTLSCEQNLNHDAMYWYRQDPGQGLRLIYYSQIVNDFQKGDIAEGYSVSREKKESFPLTVTSAQKNPTAFYLCAVGTGVSYEQYFGPGTRLTVT.

This clonotype was counted between two and nine times. The chain joins TRBV5-6 to TRBJ2-5; TRBD1 or TRBD2 may be the D gene (5 bases each). The CDR3 runs 13 residues. Trimming took 3 bases from V and 4 from J, leaving 10 bases between them. Germline V gives CDR1 SGHDT, CDR2 YYEEEE. This CDR3 reads CASSSWGTETQYF. CDR3 coding DNA: TGTGCCAGCAGCTCGTGGGGGACAGAGACCCAGTACTTC.

This clonotype was recorded a few times. The V call is TRBV18, the J call TRBJ1-4; possibly TRBD1 for D (6 bases). The CDR3 extends over 13 amino acids. Germline loops: CDR1 KGHSH, CDR2 LQKENI. V lost 9 bases, J lost 8 bases, and 16 bases lay in between. CDR3 bases: TGTGCCAGTAGGCCGGGACATAACGAAAAACTGTTTTTT. Translated, it gives CASRPGHNEKLFF. The full variable domain, completed using reference TRBV18 and TRBJ1-4, is NAGVMQNPRHLVRRRGQEARLRCSPMKGHSHVYWYRQLPEEGLKFMVYLQKENIIDESGMPKERFSAEFPKEGPSILRIQQVVRGDSAAYFCASRPGHNEKLFFGSGTQLSVL.

V gene TRBV7-8 combines with J gene TRBJ1-6, with D uncertain. The germline V and J ends were trimmed by 7 bases and 0 bases, with 13 bases remaining between them. The CDR3 is 16 residues long. Germline CDR1 SGHVS, CDR2 FQNEAQ. The CDR3 here is CASTPGRSSYNSPLHF. As DNA, the CDR3 is TGTGCCAGCACCCCGGGGAGGAGCTCCTATAATTCACCCCTCCACTTT.

The sample holds a few counts of this clonotype. The chain has TRBV12-3 or TRBV12-4 and TRBJ2-3; no clear D gene. This CDR3 is built from 18 residues. Deletions cut 3 bases from V and 2 bases from J, with 21 bases between. The CDR3 DNA follows: TGTGCCAGCAGTTTCGTGGGTGTCAAGCGTCTTCACACAGATACGCAGTATTTT. Residues: CASSFVGVKRLHTDTQYF.

The chain combines TRBV7-3 with TRBJ2-3, with TRBD2 identical over 15 bases. With V trimmed by 5 bases and J by 4 bases, 4 bases remained unmatched. CDR1 is SGHTA and CDR2 is FQGTGA in the germline V gene. This CDR3 region has 16 residues. This CDR3 is CASSAGLAGGSDTQYF. The CDR3 DNA sequence: TGTGCCAGCAGCGCCGGACTAGCGGGAGGGTCAGATACGCAGTATTTT.

This chain connects TRBV7-2 to TRBJ2-5; TRBD2 agrees at 9 bases. The CDR3 sequence is 17 residues long. The germline gives CDR1 SGHTA, CDR2 FQGNSA. Trimming removed 1 base from V and 6 bases from J; junction bases left unmatched: 12. This chain's CDR3 is CASSLGLGGGAVQTQYF. The CDR3 DNA is TGTGCCAGCAGCTTAGGCCTTGGCGGGGGGGCGGTACAGACCCAGTACTTC.

In its sample, this clonotype was seen a few times. This rearrangement joins TRBV4-3 to TRBJ2-7; either TRBD1 or TRBD2 may supply D (5 bases each). Trimming took off 0 bases at V and 5 bases at J, with 14 bases between the two ends. Germline V gene sequence: CDR1 LGHNA, CDR2 YSLEER. The CDR3 is 15 residues long. CDR3: CASSQETRGSHEQYV. Written as DNA, the CDR3 is TGCGCCAGCAGCCAAGAGACGAGGGGATCCCACGAGCAGTACGTC.

This clonotype occurred many times. The V and J genes are TRBV12-3 or TRBV12-4 and TRBJ2-7; D perhaps matches TRBD2 (7 bases). The length of the CDR3 is 14 residues. V was clipped by 5 bases and J by 6 bases, with 17 bases between them. CDR3 loop: CASSPDGGRLEQYV. As DNA, the CDR3 is TGTGCCAGCAGTCCGGACGGGGGGCGCCTCGAGCAGTACGTC.

This clonotype was detected only a few times. The genes are TRBV6-5 and TRBJ1-1, with 9 bases aligning to TRBD1. With V trimmed by 2 bases and J by 6 bases, 7 bases remained unmatched. Germline V CDR1 and CDR2: MNHEY, SVGAGI. This CDR3 comprises 15 residues. CDR3 protein: CASSYDRGSKSEAFF. Written as DNA, the CDR3 is TGTGCCAGCAGTTACGACAGGGGGTCTAAATCTGAAGCTTTCTTT.

This clonotype was found a few times. V usage is TRBV5-1 and J usage is TRBJ2-5; D is undetermined. Trimming stripped 1 base from V and 5 bases from J, with 12 bases between. CDR3 length: 14 residues. The germline V gene has CDR1 SGHRS and CDR2 YFSETQ. CDR3 in amino acids: CASSLSWLGETQYF. The DNA of the CDR3 is TGCGCCAGCAGCTTGTCGTGGCTAGGCGAGACCCAGTACTTC.

The chain employs TRBV7-3 and TRBJ2-3, with D uncertain. Germline CDR1 SGHTA, CDR2 FQGTGA. This CDR3 spans 14 amino acids. Trimming removed 2 bases from V and 6 bases from J, with 12 bases in between. The CDR3 DNA reads TGTGCCAGCAGCTTACTCTCCCAGTCGGATACGCAGTATTTT. Amino acids: CASSLLSQSDTQYF.

This clonotype has only a few counts. V and J are TRBV3-1 and TRBJ1-1; D ambiguous. The V gene lost 1 base and the J gene lost 6 bases, with 6 bases spanning the gap. CDR1 and CDR2 from the germline V gene are LGHDT and YNNKEL (reference sequence). The CDR3 consists of 12 residues. CDR3 protein: CASSQARAEAFF. The CDR3 coding sequence is TGTGCCAGCAGCCAAGCGAGGGCTGAAGCTTTCTTT.

Ten or more counts support this clonotype. The V gene is TRBV4-3, the J gene TRBJ2-3; 9 bases are shared with TRBD2. Trimming at V came to 0 bases and at J to 0 bases, leaving 13 bases not matched to a gene. CDR1 LGHNA and CDR2 YSLEER come from the germline V gene. The CDR3 length is 20 residues. The CDR3 sequence is CASSQDGGGGAPGSTDTQYF. DNA of the CDR3: TGCGCCAGCAGCCAAGATGGAGGCGGGGGGGCGCCTGGGAGCACAGATACGCAGTATTTT.

V usage is TRBV12-3 or TRBV12-4 and J usage is TRBJ1-1; D ambiguous. V was pared by 4 bases and J by 0 bases, with 21 bases between. The CDR3 has 18 amino acids. The CDR3 DNA is TGTGCCAGCAGTTCGACCGGGAGCTTTAACCCCATGAACACTGAAGCTTTCTTT. Its protein is CASSSTGSFNPMNTEAFF.

A few counts support this clonotype. The gene calls are TRBV11-2 and TRBJ2-7, with D perhaps being TRBD1 or TRBD2 (5 bases each). This CDR3 has 12 residues. Looked up from germline, CDR1 is SGHAT and CDR2 is FQNNGV. Trimming took off 8 bases at V and 2 bases at J, with 10 bases between the two ends. The CDR3 reads CASGDVTYEQYF. For the CDR3, the DNA is TGTGCCAGCGGGGACGTAACCTACGAGCAGTACTTC.

This clonotype was seen only a few times. The chain recombines TRBV5-5 with TRBJ1-2; D possibly corresponds to TRBD1 (5 bases). Germline V gives CDR1 SGHKS, CDR2 YYEKEE (reference sequence). CDR3 length: 15 amino acids. V shed 0 bases and J shed 4 bases, with 13 bases lying between them. CDR3 in amino acids: CASSLGPGGSYGYTF. Here the CDR3 DNA reads TGTGCCAGCAGCTTGGGACCTGGGGGGAGCTATGGCTACACCTTC.

This clonotype was seen a few times. The chain is built from TRBV4-2 and TRBJ2-1; 7 nucleotides match TRBD1. The length of the CDR3 is 14 residues. The V and J ends lost 5 bases and 9 bases, in that order; junction bases with no gene match: 10. Germline V gene sequence: CDR1 LGHNA, CDR2 YNFKEQ. The CDR3 spells CASSYTQGIGEQFF. As DNA, the CDR3 is TGTGCCAGCAGCTATACACAGGGGATTGGTGAGCAGTTCTTC.

This clonotype appeared many times. This rearrangement joins TRBV7-2 to TRBJ2-3, with D perhaps TRBD1 or TRBD2 (5 bases each). Deletions cut 8 bases from V and 10 bases from J, with 19 bases between. The CDR3 runs to 13 residues. Per the germline V gene, CDR1 is SGHTA and CDR2 is FQGNSA. The CDR3 sequence is CASYSLGGDAQYF. CDR3 nucleotide sequence: TGTGCCAGCTACTCCCTTGGGGGTGATGCGCAGTATTTT.

The chain links TRBV11-2 to TRBJ2-2; D may correspond to TRBD1 or TRBD2 (5 bases each). CDR1 is SGHAT and CDR2 is FQNNGV in the germline V gene. The CDR3 sequence is 16 residues long. V lost 1 base, J lost 9 bases, and 18 bases lay in between. The CDR3 loop is CASSLVRGRGSRELFF. In nucleotides, the CDR3 is TGTGCCAGCAGCTTAGTAAGGGGTCGCGGGTCCAGGGAGCTGTTTTTT.

Many counts were recorded for this clonotype. The chain uses TRBV7-3 and TRBJ2-2, with D unresolved. Trimming took off 4 bases at V and 8 bases at J, with 11 bases between the two ends. From germline, CDR1 is SGHTA and CDR2 FQGTGA. CDR3 length equals 13 residues. The CDR3 DNA is TGTGCCAGCAGCTGGACCGTCAGGGGGGAGCTGTTTTTT. It is translated as CASSWTVRGELFF.

V usage is TRBV20-1 and J usage is TRBJ2-6; 8 bases fit TRBD2. Germline V CDR1 and CDR2: DFQATT, SNEGSKA (reference sequence). The J segment lost 7 bases and the V segment lost 3 bases, leaving 11 bases of the junction unmatched. The CDR3 runs 16 residues. The CDR3 here is CSASVTGGLPANVLTF. The CDR3 region has the DNA TGCAGTGCTAGTGTGACGGGGGGGCTCCCCGCCAACGTCCTGACTTTC.

This clonotype was observed a few times. V usage is TRBV29-1 and J usage is TRBJ2-3; TRBD1 or TRBD2 may be the D gene (6 bases each). The CDR3 length is 13 residues. V gave up 6 bases and J gave up 5 bases, with 15 bases separating them. Germline loops: CDR1 SQVTM, CDR2 ANQGSEA. CDR3 in amino acids: CSVQGGQGDTQYF. Written as DNA, the CDR3 is TGCAGCGTCCAAGGGGGGCAGGGAGATACGCAGTATTTT.

The chain has TRBV9 and TRBJ1-1; TRBD1 matches at 7 bases. The CDR3 extends over 15 amino acids. Germline V gives CDR1 SGDLS, CDR2 YYNGEE. The junction had 11 bases not matched to a gene; V was cut back by 3 bases and J by 6 bases. DNA of the CDR3: TGTGCCAGCAGCGCTCAGGGGGGTATATCCGCTGAAGCTTTCTTT. This gives the protein CASSAQGGISAEAFF.

The rearrangement uses TRBV5-1 and TRBJ2-5; a possible D gene is TRBD1 (6 bases). V shed 1 base and J shed 7 bases, with 11 bases lying between them. Per the germline V gene, CDR1 is SGHRS and CDR2 is YFSETQ. The CDR3 contains 13 residues. The CDR3 bases are TGCGCCAGCAGCTTGCCAGGGGTTGGGACCCAGTACTTC. Amino acid sequence: CASSLPGVGTQYF.